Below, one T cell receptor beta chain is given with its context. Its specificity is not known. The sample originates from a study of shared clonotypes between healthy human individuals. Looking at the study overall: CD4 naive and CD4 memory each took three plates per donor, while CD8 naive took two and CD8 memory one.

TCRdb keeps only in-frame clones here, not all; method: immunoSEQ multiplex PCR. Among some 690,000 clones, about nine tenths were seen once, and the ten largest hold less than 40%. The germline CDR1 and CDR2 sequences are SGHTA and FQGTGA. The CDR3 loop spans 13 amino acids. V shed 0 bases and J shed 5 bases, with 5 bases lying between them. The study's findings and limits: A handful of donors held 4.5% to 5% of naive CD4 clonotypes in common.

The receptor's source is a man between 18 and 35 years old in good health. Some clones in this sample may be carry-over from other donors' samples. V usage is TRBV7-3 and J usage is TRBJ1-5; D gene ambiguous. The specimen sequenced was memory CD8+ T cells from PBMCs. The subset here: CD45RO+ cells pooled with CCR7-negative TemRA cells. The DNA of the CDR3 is TGTGCCAGCAGCTTAACGTTCGATCAGCCCCAGCATTTT. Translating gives CASSLTFDQPQHF.